This entry concerns a single T cell receptor (beta chain). What antigen it recognizes has not been identified. The sample holds no much larger clone one base away, and base qualities are not on file. The cohort consisted of more than 650 healthy bone marrow donors. At the time of sampling, all cohort members were nominally healthy, though unrecorded immune exposures were likely present. The donor was CMV seronegative and belonged to the group of 352 seronegative cohort members. Each donor provided a peripheral blood sample, and peripheral blood mononuclear cells were used for TCR beta sequencing. The Qiagen DNeasy Blood Extraction Kit was used to extract genomic DNA from the blood cell samples. This entry is derived from a study of cytomegalovirus exposure and HLA in healthy donors listed by TCRdb under 2017. About the full investigation: According to an earlier analysis of 587 of the donors, about 179 million T cells yielded 120 million or so unique TCR beta sequences and around 280 Gb of sequence data. Approximately 300 gigabases of sequencing data and around 88 million unique TCR sequences made up an early release that covered over 550 HLA-typed donors. Of the roughly 430 genotyped donors, over 65% fell in the genetic ancestry cluster associated with self-reported Caucasian donors. The study aimed to test whether cataloging public T cell receptors could reveal signatures of past pathogen exposure. The T cell repertoires of 666 subjects were profiled by immunosequencing and related to cytomegalovirus serostatus. Along with the roughly 700-subject first cohort, a separate validation cohort of 120 different subjects was used. High-throughput TCR immunosequencing, statistical association of individual TCRs with disease status, and machine learning were combined to predict cytomegalovirus infection status. A later analysis re-analyzed previously published TCR beta repertoires from roughly 600 donors and added high-resolution HLA genotyping to study TCR occurrence patterns. In the later analysis, no new phenotypic data were used to find candidate immune exposures; instead, reliance was placed on TCR beta sequences and their occurrence across donors. An earlier analysis of 587 of the donors used high-throughput TCR beta sequencing to judge whether each TCR beta V gene segment behaved as functional or pseudogenic. Donor age, sex, ethnicity and CMV serostatus were compiled alongside the repertoire data. Genome-wide SNP genotypes for about 55% of the roughly 670 donors were used in a later genetic analysis, which treated that subset as a discovery cohort. Every discovery cohort repertoire had been produced on one sequencing platform. HLA typing covered class I and class II loci at four-digit resolution. The number of donors typed differed by locus, with about 620-630 for A, B, C, DRB1 and DQB1, around 500 for DQA1, 600 to 610 for DPA1, and roughly 450 for DPB1. Because of strong linkage in the cohort, roughly five DR-DQ haplotypes were treated as single units for association and clustering. Among roughly 400 genotyped donors of the cohort, an average of around 250,000 unique TCR beta nucleotide sequences was sequenced per donor, of which roughly 18% were non-productive. The research as a whole found: Strong co-occurrence of HLA alleles, especially DR and DQ, made assigning TCR associations to individual alleles difficult. A later analysis reported that several top co-occurrence clusters appeared linked to parvovirus B19, influenza, CMV and Epstein-Barr virus. The sequencing pipeline was judged likely to have produced a cluster of highly shared sequence variants as a technical artifact. In a later genetic analysis, fewer N-insertions in productive TCRs were reported among donors in an Asian-associated ancestry cluster than the roughly 700-donor mean. Because HLA typing was unavailable for some donors at each locus, only the typed subset was used in association tests. Correlated functional status among segregating V segments might reflect linkage disequilibrium, but an unknown experimental factor could not be ruled out. Approximately 16 rarely observed V segments, including chromosome 9 orphons, were excluded from the earlier analysis of about 610 of the donors because counts were too low. The classifier was reported to diagnose cytomegalovirus status with high specificity and sensitivity in both the original cohort and the validation cohort. Most TCR sequences were seen in very few donors, while some public TCRs were found in many individuals. The authors suggested that the approach could potentially be generalized to other disease states and immunological phenotypes. A total of about 150 TCR beta chains were listed by the study as associated with cytomegalovirus. In a later analysis, HLA-associated TCR beta chains showed more clonal expansion and lower generation probabilities than non-associated chains that were equally common. Only TCR beta chains were sequenced in this cohort, and the absence of alpha or paired-chain data limited detectable features. In vitro tests confirmed that a few of the cytomegalovirus-associated TCR beta chains recognize cytomegalovirus antigens. A later analysis associated about 16,000 TCR beta sequences with specific HLA alleles at a false discovery rate of 0.05. A later genetic analysis associated a missense DCLRE1C variant with V-gene and J-gene trimming of TCR beta chains, and an independent cohort replicated the association. In an earlier analysis of about 600 of the donors, most TCR beta V segments appeared in productive rearrangements about 90% or about 30% of the time, broadly matching IMGT annotations. Some IMGT-functional V segments, including TRBV6-2 and TRBV6-3, could not be told apart with the 87-base-pair reads, so those segments were excluded. According to a later analysis, TCR association rates differed among HLA loci, with DRB1 alleles showing the most associated TCRs and HLA-C alleles showing the fewest. Immune exposure information for the cohort was limited to CMV serostatus. Most CMV-associated TCR beta chains appeared to be HLA-restricted in a later analysis, and the HLA associations seemed to be driven largely by CMV exposure. A further reported finding was that TCR beta sequences accurately predicted the HLA-A and HLA-B alleles for most subjects in the first cohort. Roughly uniform sequencing depth across donors was assumed in presence/absence analyses, although this assumption may not hold.

Libraries were built with the immunoSEQ multiplex PCR assay. For the multiplex PCR, a mixture combining 60 forward primers for TCR Vbeta segments and 13 reverse primers for TCR Jbeta segments was used. The CDR3 region of rearranged TCR beta genes was amplified from genomic DNA with a multiplex PCR assay. The Illumina HiSeq System was used to sequence the amplified TCR beta libraries as 87-base-pair reads. In the source study's methods: A later analysis counted about 80 million unique TCR beta chains across the 700 or so repertoires, and 10 million to 12 million of these chains were shared by at least two donors. To remove PCR and sequencing errors, raw reads were error-corrected and collapsed into unique sequences using a nearest-neighbor algorithm that merged closely related sequences. CDR3 sequences were aligned to IMGT reference sequences to assign V, D and J gene segments. For a sequence to be retained, a match of at least six nucleotides was required to both a V gene segment and a J gene segment. A rearrangement counted as productive if the CDR3 had no stop codons and remained in frame with V and J, and every other rearrangement counted as non-productive. Following IMGT convention, CDR3 was defined as the stretch from the second conserved V-encoded cysteine to the conserved J-encoded phenylalanine. Sequences without an unambiguous match to a single V gene segment were excluded from the earlier analysis of several hundred of the donors. An earlier analysis of approximately 590 of the donors classified V segments as functional when productive rearrangements were above 56.7% and as segregating when the standard deviation between donors was above 5%. A statistical classification framework was developed to diagnose cytomegalovirus status using the catalog of TCR beta chain sequences. In a later analysis, V and J genes were assigned by comparing TCR nucleotide sequences against IMGT/GENE-DB human TR gene sequences. Using the TCRdist pipeline, a later analysis assigned CDR3 sequences along with most-parsimonious VDJ recombination scenarios. In a later analysis, each TCR beta chain was defined by its CDR3 amino acid sequence together with its V-gene family, and reads lacking a unique V-gene family were excluded. In a later analysis, fewer than 600 highly shared, low-generation-probability nucleotide sequences were removed to address suspected cross-contamination and a sequencing artifact. In a later analysis, a clonal expansion index for each public chain was calculated from normalized within-repertoire ranks of inferred template counts. In a later analysis, generation probabilities were computed with a VDJ recombination model fitted to out-of-frame rearrangements, and the resulting probabilities were checked against IGoR. A later analysis scored TCR-TCR, TCR-HLA and TCR-CMV co-occurrence with hypergeometric tests, applying a repertoire-size bias correction to TCR pairs. False discovery rates were estimated in a later analysis by permuting HLA or CMV assignments 20 times. In a later analysis, co-occurring TCRs were grouped using DBSCAN, and TCRdist sequence similarity was added for clustering within HLA-allele-positive subsets. Repertoires with fewer than 30,000 or more than 120,000 public chains were left out of co-occurrence clustering, as were roughly five repertoires with anomalous nucleotide sharing. In its TCRdb copy, this immuneACCESS table keeps in-frame sequences only and misses some clones. Where compared with another copy, unresolved V genes explain less than half of these, and the others have no known cause. That table supplies the V and J calls and clone size; D and trimming were determined from the DNA. This sample comprises 150,000 to 200,000 clones, about 80% of them detected only once. The top ten hold roughly 1% of the sample.

Measured from the cysteine to the phenylalanine, the CDR3 is 16 residues long. Of the read, only the CDR3 DNA is kept; its 48 bases are in frame from base 1. The V end loses 2 bases and the J end loses 4 bases, and a stretch of 15 bases separates them. The germline V gene supplies CDR1 MNHNS and CDR2 SASEGT. The chain employs TRBV6-1 and TRBJ2-1; the best D guess is TRBD2, with 5 bases matching. Sequencing used PBMCs. The TCR was taken from a woman aged 40 to 50 in good health and CMV-seronegative. The base sequence is TGTGCCAGCAGTGAACAGCCGGGGATCGCATACAATGAGCAGTTCTTC. This yields the protein CASSEQPGIAYNEQFF.